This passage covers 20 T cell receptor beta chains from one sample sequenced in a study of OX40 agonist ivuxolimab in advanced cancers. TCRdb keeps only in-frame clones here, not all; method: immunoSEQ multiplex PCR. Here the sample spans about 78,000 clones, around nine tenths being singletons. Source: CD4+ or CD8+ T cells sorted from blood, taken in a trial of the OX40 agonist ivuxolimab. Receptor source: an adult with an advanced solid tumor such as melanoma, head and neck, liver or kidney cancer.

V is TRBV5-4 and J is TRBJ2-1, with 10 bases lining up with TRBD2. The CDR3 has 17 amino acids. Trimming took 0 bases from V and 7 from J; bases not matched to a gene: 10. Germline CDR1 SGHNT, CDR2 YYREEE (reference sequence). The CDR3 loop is CASSLGSGTSASNEQFF. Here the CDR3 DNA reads TGTGCCAGCAGCTTGGGCTCCGGGACTAGCGCGAGTAATGAGCAGTTCTTC.

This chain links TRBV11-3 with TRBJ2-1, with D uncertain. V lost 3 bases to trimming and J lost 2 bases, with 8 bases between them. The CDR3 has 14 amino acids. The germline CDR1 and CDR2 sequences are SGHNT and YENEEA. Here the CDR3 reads CASSLGSAYNEQFF. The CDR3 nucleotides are TGTGCCAGCAGCTTGGGTAGTGCCTACAATGAGCAGTTCTTC. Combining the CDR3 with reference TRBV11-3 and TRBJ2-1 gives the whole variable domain EAGVVQSPRYKIIEKKQPVAFWCNPISGHNTLYWYLQNLGQGPELLIRYENEEAVDDSQLPKDRFSAERLKGVDSTLKIQPAELGDSAVYLCASSLGSAYNEQFFGPGTRLTVL.

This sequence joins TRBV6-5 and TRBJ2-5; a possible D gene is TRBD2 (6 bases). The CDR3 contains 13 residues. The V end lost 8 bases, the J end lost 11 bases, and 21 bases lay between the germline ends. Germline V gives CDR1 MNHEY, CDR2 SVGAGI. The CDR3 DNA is TGTGCCAGCGGCCTGGGAAGGGATCGGGAGCAGTACTTC. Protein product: CASGLGRDREQYF.

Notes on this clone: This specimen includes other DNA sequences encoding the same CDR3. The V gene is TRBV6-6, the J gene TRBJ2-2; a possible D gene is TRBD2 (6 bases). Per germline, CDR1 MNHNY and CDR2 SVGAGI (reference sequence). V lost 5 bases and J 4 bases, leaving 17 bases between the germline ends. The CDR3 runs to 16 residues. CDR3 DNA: TGTGCCAGCAGTCGATCGGGGGTAGTAGGCACCGGGGAGCTGTTTTTT. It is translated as CASSRSGVVGTGELFF.

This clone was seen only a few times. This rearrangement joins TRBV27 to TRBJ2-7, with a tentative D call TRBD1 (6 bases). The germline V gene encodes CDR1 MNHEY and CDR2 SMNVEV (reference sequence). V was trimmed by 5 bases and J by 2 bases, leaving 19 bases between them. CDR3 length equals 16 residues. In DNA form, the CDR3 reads TGTGCCAGCAGTCCTGCAGGGGTAGTATCGGCCTACGAGCAGTACTTC. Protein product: CASSPAGVVSAYEQYF.

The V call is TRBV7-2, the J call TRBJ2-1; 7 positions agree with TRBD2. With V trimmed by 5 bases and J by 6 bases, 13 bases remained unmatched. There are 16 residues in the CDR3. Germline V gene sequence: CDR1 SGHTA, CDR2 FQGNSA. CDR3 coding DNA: TGTGCCAGCAGCCTTACCAGGCGGGAGCTGTCCAATGAGCAGTTCTTC. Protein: CASSLTRRELSNEQFF.

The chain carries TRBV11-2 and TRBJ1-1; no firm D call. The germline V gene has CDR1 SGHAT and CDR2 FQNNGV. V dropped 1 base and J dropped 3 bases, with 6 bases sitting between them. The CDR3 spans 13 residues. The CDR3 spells CASSLAQHTEAFF. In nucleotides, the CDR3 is TGTGCCAGCAGCTTAGCCCAGCACACTGAAGCTTTCTTT.

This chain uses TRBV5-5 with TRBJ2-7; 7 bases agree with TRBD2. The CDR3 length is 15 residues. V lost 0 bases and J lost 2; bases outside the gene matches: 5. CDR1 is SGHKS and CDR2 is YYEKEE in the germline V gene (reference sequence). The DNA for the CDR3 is TGTGCCAGCAGCTTGGGACTAGCTGAGGCCTACGAGCAGTACTTC. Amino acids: CASSLGLAEAYEQYF. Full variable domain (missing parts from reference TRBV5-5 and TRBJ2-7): DAGVTQSPTHLIKTRGQQVTLRCSPISGHKSVSWYQQVLGQGPQFIFQYYEKEERGRGNFPDRFSARQFPNYSSELNVNALLLGDSALYLCASSLGLAEAYEQYFGPGTRLTVT.

CDR3 residues: CASSQVFPGTNEKLFF. The CDR3 nucleotides read TGCGCCAGCAGCCAAGTGTTCCCGGGAACTAATGAAAAACTGTTTTTT. The V call is TRBV4-1, the J call TRBJ1-4, with D uncertain. The ends were cut back, 1 base at V and 1 base at J, with 10 bases in the middle. Germline V gives CDR1 MGHRA, CDR2 YSYEKL. The CDR3 runs to 16 residues.

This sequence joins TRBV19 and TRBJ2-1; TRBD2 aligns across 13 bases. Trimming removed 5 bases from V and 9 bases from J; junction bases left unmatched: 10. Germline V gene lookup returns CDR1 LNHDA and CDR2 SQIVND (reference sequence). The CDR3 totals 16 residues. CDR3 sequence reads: CASSLGLAGEGGEQFF. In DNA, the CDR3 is TGTGCCAGTAGTTTAGGACTAGCGGGAGAGGGAGGTGAGCAGTTCTTC.

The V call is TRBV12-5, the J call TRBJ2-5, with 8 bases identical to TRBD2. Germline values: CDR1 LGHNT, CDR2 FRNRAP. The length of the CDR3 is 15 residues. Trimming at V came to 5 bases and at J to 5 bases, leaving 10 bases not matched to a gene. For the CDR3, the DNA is TGTGCTAGTGGTGACAGCGGGAGCCGGGGGGAGACCCAGTACTTC. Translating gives CASGDSGSRGETQYF. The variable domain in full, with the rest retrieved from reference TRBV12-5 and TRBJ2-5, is DARVTQTPRHKVTEMGQEVTMRCQPILGHNTVFWYRQTMMQGLELLAYFRNRAPLDDSGMPKDRFSAEMPDATLATLKIQPSEPRDSAVYFCASGDSGSRGETQYFGPGTRLLVL.

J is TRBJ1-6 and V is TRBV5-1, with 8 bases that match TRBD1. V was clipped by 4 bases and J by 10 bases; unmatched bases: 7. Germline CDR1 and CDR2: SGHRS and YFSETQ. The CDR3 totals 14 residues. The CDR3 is CASSQGQVESPLHF. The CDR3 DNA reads TGCGCCAGCAGCCAGGGACAGGTGGAATCACCCCTCCACTTT.

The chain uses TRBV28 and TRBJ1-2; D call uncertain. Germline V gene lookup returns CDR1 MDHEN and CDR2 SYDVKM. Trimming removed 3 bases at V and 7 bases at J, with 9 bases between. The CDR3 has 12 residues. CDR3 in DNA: TGTGCCAGCAGTTTCGGGTTCAGTGGCTACACCTTC. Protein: CASSFGFSGYTF.

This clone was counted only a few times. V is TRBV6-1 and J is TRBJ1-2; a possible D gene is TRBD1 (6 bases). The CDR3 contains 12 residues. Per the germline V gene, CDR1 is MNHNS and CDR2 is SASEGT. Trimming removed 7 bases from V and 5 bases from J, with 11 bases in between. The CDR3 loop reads CASTPQGYGYTF. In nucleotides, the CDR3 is TGTGCCAGCACACCACAGGGTTATGGCTACACCTTC.

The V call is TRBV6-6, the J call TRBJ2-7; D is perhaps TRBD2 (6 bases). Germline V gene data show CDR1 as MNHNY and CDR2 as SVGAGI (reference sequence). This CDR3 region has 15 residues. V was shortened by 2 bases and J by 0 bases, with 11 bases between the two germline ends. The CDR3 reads CASSYGGRASYEQYF. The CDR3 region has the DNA TGTGCCAGCAGTTACGGGGGGAGAGCCTCCTACGAGCAGTACTTC.

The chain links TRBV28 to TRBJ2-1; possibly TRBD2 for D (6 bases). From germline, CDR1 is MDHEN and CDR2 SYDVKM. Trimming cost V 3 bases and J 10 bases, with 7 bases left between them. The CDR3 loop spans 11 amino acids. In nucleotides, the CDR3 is TGTGCCAGCAGTTTCCGGGGGGAGCAGTTCTTC. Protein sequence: CASSFRGEQFF.

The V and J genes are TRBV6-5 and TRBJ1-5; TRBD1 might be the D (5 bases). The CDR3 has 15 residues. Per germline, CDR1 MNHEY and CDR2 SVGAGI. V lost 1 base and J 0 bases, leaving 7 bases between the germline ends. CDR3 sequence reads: CASSYYRTSNQPQHF. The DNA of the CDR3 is TGTGCCAGCAGTTACTACAGGACTAGCAATCAGCCCCAGCATTTT.

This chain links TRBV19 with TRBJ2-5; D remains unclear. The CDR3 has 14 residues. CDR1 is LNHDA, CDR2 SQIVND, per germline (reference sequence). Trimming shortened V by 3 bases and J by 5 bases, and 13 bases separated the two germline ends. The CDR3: CASSMISRSETQYF. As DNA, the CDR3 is TGTGCCAGTAGTATGATTTCCAGGTCGGAGACCCAGTACTTC.

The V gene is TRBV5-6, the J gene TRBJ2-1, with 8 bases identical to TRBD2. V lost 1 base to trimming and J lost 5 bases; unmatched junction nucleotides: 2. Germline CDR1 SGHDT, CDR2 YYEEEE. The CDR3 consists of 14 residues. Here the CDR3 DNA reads TGTGCCAGCAGCTTGATTAGCGGGAACAATGAGCAGTTCTTC. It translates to CASSLISGNNEQFF.

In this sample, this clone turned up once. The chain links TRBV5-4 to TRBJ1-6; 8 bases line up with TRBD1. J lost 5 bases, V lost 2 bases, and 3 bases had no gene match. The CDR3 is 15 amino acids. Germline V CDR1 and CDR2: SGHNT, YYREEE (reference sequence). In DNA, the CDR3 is TGTGCCAGCAGCTTAGCAGGGGGCAATAATTCACCCCTCCACTTT. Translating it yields CASSLAGGNNSPLHF. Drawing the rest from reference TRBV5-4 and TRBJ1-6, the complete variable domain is ETGVTQSPTHLIKTRGQQVTLRCSSQSGHNTVSWYQQALGQGPQFIFQYYREEENGRGNFPPRFSGLQFPNYSSELNVNALELDDSALYLCASSLAGGNNSPLHFGNGTRLTVT.